The text below deals with one TCR beta chain. Its antigen remains undetermined. The missing conserved phenylalanine or tryptophan at the end of this CDR3 makes a read error likely. The DNA is left out, because the CDR3 cannot be placed on it with certainty; the CDR3 is given as TCRdb lists it. TCR beta CDR3 regions were amplified from genomic DNA with the immunoSEQ v3 hsTCRB kit using bias-controlled multiplex PCR. TCR libraries were sequenced on an Illumina NextSeq 500 to about 2 million read pairs for survey level or roughly 4.5-6 million for deep level. Under the source paper's analysis protocol: Clonality was reported by immunoSEQ Analyzer software, which also assigned V, D and J genes and filtered out non-productive sequences. Repertoires were compared using productive Simpson clonality and Morisita overlap index of productive TRB rearrangements between infused TIL and blood. Absolute clonotype counts in blood were estimated as lymphocyte count times CD3+ fraction times the clone's productive frequency. As stored in TCRdb, this immuneACCESS dataset retains in-frame rearrangements with V and J assigned. A fraction of the clones does not appear; measured against another copy, unresolved V genes explain less than half of the discrepancy, and the remainder lacks a known reason. V, J and clone size are those of that table, while D and trimming were read from the DNA. This sample comprises about 50,000 clones, 65% to 90% of them detected only once. The ten largest clones represent approximately 5% of the sample.

Read against the paper, the sample's time point label means: pre-treatment sample, taken before nivolumab and TIL therapy. A phase I trial run at two centers enrolled adults with stage 4 NSCLC between 2017 and January 2020. Samples were obtained from a single-arm, open-label phase I trial in which tumor-infiltrating lymphocyte therapy with nivolumab was evaluated in advanced non-small cell lung cancer. Mononuclear cells from blood collected in EDTA tubes were isolated on a Ficoll gradient and snap-frozen as pellets, and DNA was then extracted using a Qiagen mini-prep kit. The sample comes from a study of TIL therapy for anti-PD-1-resistant metastatic lung cancer (dated by TCRdb to the early 2020s). About the investigation overall: Tumors were collected before any PD-1/PD-L1 blockade, after which patients were given nivolumab, and patients who progressed were given lymphodepletion, an infusion of expanded TIL and IL-2. Clonotypes were tracked across tumor, expanded TIL product and serial blood samples by T cell receptor beta sequencing of tumor and peripheral blood. A median non-synonymous tumor mutation burden of approximately 1.5 mutations per megabase was determined across the cohort by whole-exome sequencing. Most of the cohort had lung adenocarcinoma, including a handful of EGFR-mutant tumors and two ALK-rearranged tumors, and half of the patients were either current or former smokers. Enrolled patients had a median age of around 58 years (range 38-75) and a median tumor PD-L1 proportion score of 6%.

The research as a whole found: The cohort was highly selected, including more treatment-naive, never-smoker and oncogene-addicted patients than is typical, which limits generalizability. The baseline peripheral repertoire was partially replaced by infused TIL clonotypes, which then decayed over months, and no apparent association between persistence and response was found. The study protocol defined all tumor marker inferences as exploratory.

The CDR3 length equals 13 residues, ends included. CDR1 and CDR2 are read off the germline V gene (reference sequence) as MNHNY and SVGAGI. This sequence was found in a person aged 25 to 85 with non-small cell lung cancer. This material consisted of blood, taken at baseline. Recombination linked TRBV6-6 to TRBJ1-1. The CDR3 protein sequence reads: CASSWEGRQQPLL.